This is a list of T cell receptor beta chains from one sample in a study of vaccination and CD4 T cells after COVID-19. Via MiXCR, TCRdb re-called the PCR reads, giving one row per CDR3 protein. The data contain approximately 10,000 distinct CDR3 sequences, 34% of them singletons. What these receptors recognize is not known. Material: CD4+ T cells from blood, cultured in vitro. The receptors shown here come from a human donor in good health. The CDR3 runs from the conserved cysteine through the conserved F or W. D genes are given only for firm matches. The listing skips clone size in some rows; elsewhere it reads once, few, many or a size class.

>.|.|TRBV6-5|TRBJ2-5
CASSFRRSSAGHQETQYF
TGTGCCAGCAGTTTCCGACGTAGTTCGGCAGGGCATCAAGAGACCCAGTACTTC
>few|TRBD2|TRBV7-7|TRBJ2-5
CASSQNSGRAQETQYF
TGTGCTAGCAGCCAAAATAGCGGGAGGGCCCAAGAGACCCAGTACTTC
>.|TRBD1|TRBV18|TRBJ1-2
CASSPQSGTELRGYTF
TGTGCCAGCTCACCACAGTCCGGGACAGAACTAAGGGGCTACACCTTC
>.|.|TRBV2|TRBJ1-6
CASSGDTYSPLHF
TGTGCCAGCAGTGGGGACACTTATTCACCCCTCCACTTT
>few|TRBD1|TRBV19|TRBJ2-3
CASSLDRVTDTQYF
TGTGCCAGTAGTTTGGACAGGGTCACAGATACGCAGTATTTT
>few|.|TRBV28|TRBJ2-2
CASSLSGTGELFF
TGTGCCAGCAGTTTATCAGGGACCGGGGAGCTGTTTTTT
>.|TRBD2|TRBV6-1|TRBJ2-7
CATLVSGSANEQYF
TGTGCCACCCTGGTTAGCGGGAGTGCTAACGAGCAGTACTTC
>.|TRBD2|TRBV28|TRBJ2-2
CASSFWELAGGPGELFF
TGTGCCAGCAGTTTCTGGGAACTAGCGGGCGGACCCGGGGAGCTGTTTTTT
>once|.|TRBV29-1|TRBJ2-5
CSVEAHGRGTQYF
TGCAGCGTTGAAGCACACGGGAGAGGGACCCAGTACTTC
>.|TRBD2|TRBV28|TRBJ2-1
CASSSANLNGLAGYNEQFF
TGTGCCAGCAGTTCGGCAAACCTAAATGGACTAGCGGGCTACAATGAGCAGTTCTTC
>.|.|TRBV6-1|TRBJ2-1
CASRVTGAGEQFF
TGTGCCAGCAGAGTCACGGGGGCAGGTGAGCAGTTCTTC
>.|.|TRBV7-2|TRBJ2-2
CASSLGSGAYTGELFF
TGTGCCAGCAGCTTAGGTAGCGGAGCTTACACCGGGGAGCTGTTTTTT
>few|TRBD2|TRBV11-2|TRBJ2-5
CASSLDGGVEETQYF
TGTGCCAGCAGCTTAGACGGGGGGGTTGAAGAGACCCAGTACTTC
>few|.|TRBV4-3|TRBJ2-2
CASSGGAHTGELFF
TGCGCCAGCAGTGGAGGGGCTCACACCGGGGAGCTGTTTTTT
>.|.|TRBV6-1|TRBJ2-3
CASSHPDTQYF
TGTGCCAGCAGCCACCCAGATACGCAGTATTTT
>.|.|TRBV19|TRBJ1-2
CASSNPKGLNYGYTF
TGTGCCAGTAGCAATCCAAAAGGGCTGAACTATGGCTACACCTTC
>few|.|TRBV27|TRBJ2-1
CASWAYGNEQFF
TGTGCCAGCTGGGCCTATGGGAATGAGCAGTTCTTC
>.|.|TRBV6-5|TRBJ2-7
CASSYGLSTGHEQYF
TGTGCCAGCAGTTACGGTCTCTCCACCGGGCACGAGCAGTACTTC
>.|.|TRBV7-3|TRBJ2-3
CASSLSPSGTDTQYF
TGTGCCAGCAGCTTAAGCCCTAGCGGCACAGATACGCAGTATTTT
>.|TRBD1|TRBV10-3|TRBJ2-7
CAISEPPGTGYEQYF
TGTGCCATCAGTGAGCCCCCGGGGACAGGGTACGAGCAGTACTTC
>few|TRBD2|TRBV7-8|TRBJ2-1
CASSSRPAGGNYEQFF
TGTGCCAGCAGCTCCCGCCCAGCGGGAGGGAACTATGAGCAGTTCTTC
>.|TRBD1|TRBV2|TRBJ1-2
CASRVGTAGYTF
TGTGCCAGCAGGGTGGGGACAGCCGGCTACACCTTC
>.|.|TRBV28|TRBJ1-5
CASSQRDPKRHQPQHF
TGTGCCAGCAGTCAAAGGGACCCCAAGAGACATCAGCCCCAGCATTTT
>.|.|TRBV24-1|TRBJ2-1
CATSGGPSSYNEQFF
TGTGCCACCAGTGGAGGCCCTAGCTCCTACAATGAGCAGTTCTTC
>.|TRBD2|TRBV2|TRBJ2-2
CASMTSGRGGELFF
TGTGCCAGCATGACTAGCGGGAGGGGCGGGGAGCTGTTTTTT
>.|TRBD2|TRBV6-1|TRBJ2-2
CATGSGTGELFF
TGTGCCACGGGTAGCGGGACCGGGGAGCTGTTTTTT